The 2 T cell receptor beta chains presented below share a single source sample, sequenced in a study of T cells in Graves' hyperthyroidism and ophthalmopathy. TCR beta CDR3 region amplification was performed from RNA transcripts. HTBI primers were the set used in a first-round RT-PCR of the TCR CDR3. TCRdb passed the multiplex PCR reads through MiXCR, listing each CDR3 protein once. The sample yields about 720,000 distinct CDR3 sequences, roughly a sixth seen once. Sequenced material: blood. The receptors come from a woman aged 45-65 years with Graves' hyperthyroidism that later progressed to Graves' ophthalmopathy.

Comments on this clonotype: The junction differs from germline at one of its ends, possibly a read error. The chain joins TRBV9 to TRBJ1-2, with 7 nucleotides matching TRBD1. The CDR3 has 15 amino acids. Germline CDR1 reads SGDLS; CDR2 reads YYNGEE. CDR3 sequence (DNA): TGTACCAGCAGCGCAGAGCTACAGGGGAGGTATGGCTACACCTTC. This sequence encodes CTSSAELQGRYGYTF.

The chain couples TRBV13 to TRBJ2-7, with TRBD1 matching over 7 bases. CDR1 PRHDT and CDR2 FYEKMQ come from the germline V gene (reference sequence). The CDR3 runs 12 residues. Trimming removed 8 bases from V and 5 bases from J; junction bases left unmatched: 6. CDR3 in amino acids: CASGLTGNEQYF. CDR3 DNA sequence: TGTGCCAGCGGATTGACAGGGAACGAGCAGTACTTC.